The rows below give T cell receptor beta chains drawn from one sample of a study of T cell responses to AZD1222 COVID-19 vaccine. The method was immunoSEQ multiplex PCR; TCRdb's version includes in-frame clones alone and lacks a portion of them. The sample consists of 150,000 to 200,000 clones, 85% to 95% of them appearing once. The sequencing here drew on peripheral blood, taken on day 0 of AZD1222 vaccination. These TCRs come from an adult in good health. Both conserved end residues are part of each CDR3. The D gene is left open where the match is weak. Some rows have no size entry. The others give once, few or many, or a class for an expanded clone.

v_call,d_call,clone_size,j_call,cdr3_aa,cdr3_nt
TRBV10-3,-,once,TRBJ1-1,CAISEQGRRTEAFF,TGTGCCATCAGTGAACAGGGAAGAAGGACTGAAGCTTTCTTT
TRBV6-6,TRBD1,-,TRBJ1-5,CASSLGTEGQPQHF,TGTGCCAGCAGTTTAGGGACAGAGGGTCAGCCCCAGCATTTT
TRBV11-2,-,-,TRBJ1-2,CASSFRAAKGYTF,TGTGCCAGCAGCTTCCGGGCCGCTAAGGGCTACACCTTC
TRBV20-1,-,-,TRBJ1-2,CSARVGYTF,TGCAGTGCTAGAGTGGGCTACACCTTC
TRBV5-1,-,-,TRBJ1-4,CASSTEGHSNEKLFF,TGCGCCAGCAGCACCGAAGGCCACTCTAATGAAAAACTGTTTTTT
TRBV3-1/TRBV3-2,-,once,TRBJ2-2,CASSQRGEAGELFF,TGTGCCAGCAGCCAACGGGGAGAGGCCGGGGAGCTGTTTTTT
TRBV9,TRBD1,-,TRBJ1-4,CASTPWTGTNEKLFF,TGTGCCAGCACCCCTTGGACAGGAACTAATGAAAAACTGTTTTTT
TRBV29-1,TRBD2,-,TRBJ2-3,CSVDAGGTDTQYF,TGCAGCGTTGATGCGGGGGGCACAGATACGCAGTATTTT
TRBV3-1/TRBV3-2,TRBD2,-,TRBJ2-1,CASSQDGGSSYNEQFF,TGTGCCAGCAGCCAAGACGGCGGGAGCTCCTACAATGAGCAGTTCTTC
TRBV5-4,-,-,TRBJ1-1,CASSLAVRRNTEAFF,TGTGCCAGCAGCTTGGCCGTCCGCAGGAACACTGAAGCTTTCTTT
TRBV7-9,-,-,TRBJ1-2,CASSLGKTENYGYTF,TGTGCCAGCAGCTTAGGGAAGACGGAGAACTATGGCTACACCTTC
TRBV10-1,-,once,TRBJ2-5,CASSGYTGFGAPRETQYF,TGCGCCAGCAGCGGGTACACAGGGTTCGGGGCCCCCCGAGAGACCCAGTACTTC
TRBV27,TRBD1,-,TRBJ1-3,CASSLQGSGNTIYF,TGTGCCAGCAGCCTACAGGGGAGTGGAAACACCATATATTTT
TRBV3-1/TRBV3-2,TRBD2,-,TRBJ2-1,CASSPRPLAGINEQFF,TGTGCCAGCAGCCCCCGACCCTTAGCGGGCATCAATGAGCAGTTCTTC
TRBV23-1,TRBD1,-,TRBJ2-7,CASSHMDRRFVHEQYF,TGCGCCAGCAGTCACATGGACAGGAGGTTTGTTCACGAGCAGTACTTC
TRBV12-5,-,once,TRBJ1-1,CAGRRRAPTEAFF,TGTGCTGGTCGACGAAGGGCCCCCACTGAAGCTTTCTTT
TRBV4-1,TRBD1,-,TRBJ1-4,CASSLLTGQGGEKLFF,TGCGCCAGCAGCCTACTAACCGGACAGGGAGGAGAAAAACTGTTTTTT
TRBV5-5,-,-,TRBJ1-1,CASSPLQGNTEAFF,TGTGCCAGCAGCCCGCTACAGGGGAACACTGAAGCTTTCTTT
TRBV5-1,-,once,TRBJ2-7,CASSLEPGLVYEQYF,TGCGCCAGCAGCTTGGAGCCGGGATTGGTCTACGAGCAGTACTTC
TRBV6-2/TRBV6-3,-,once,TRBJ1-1,CASSQGTEAFF,TGTGCCAGCAGTCAGGGCACTGAAGCTTTCTTT
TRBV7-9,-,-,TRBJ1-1,CASSLDRGGTEAFF,TGTGCCAGCAGCTTAGATCGTGGGGGCACTGAAGCTTTCTTT
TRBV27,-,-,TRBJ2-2,CASSLRTGELFF,TGTGCCAGCAGTTTAAGAACCGGGGAGCTGTTTTTT
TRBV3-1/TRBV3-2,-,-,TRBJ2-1,CASSPSPGGLYNEQFF,TGTGCCAGCAGCCCGTCCCCTGGCGGGCTCTACAATGAGCAGTTCTTC
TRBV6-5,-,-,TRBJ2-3,CASTHSLRDTQYF,TGTGCCAGCACCCACTCCCTCCGGGATACGCAGTATTTT
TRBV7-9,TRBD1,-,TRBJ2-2,CASSNPDRGPDTGELFF,TGTGCCAGCAGCAACCCGGACAGGGGCCCGGACACCGGGGAGCTGTTTTTT
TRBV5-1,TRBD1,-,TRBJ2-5,CASSPRDRRSETQYF,TGCGCCAGCAGCCCCCGGGACAGGCGTAGCGAGACCCAGTACTTC
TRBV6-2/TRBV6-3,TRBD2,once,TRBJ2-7,CASSLSGRAPGEQYF,TGTGCCAGCAGCCTTAGCGGGAGGGCTCCGGGCGAGCAGTACTTC
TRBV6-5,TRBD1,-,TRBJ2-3,CASSYNRGTDTQYF,TGTGCCAGCAGTTACAACAGGGGGACAGATACGCAGTATTTT
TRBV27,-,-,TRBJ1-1,CASRDSMNTEAFF,TGTGCCAGCAGGGACAGCATGAACACTGAAGCTTTCTTT
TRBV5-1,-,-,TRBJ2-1,CASSLASRTEQFF,TGCGCCAGCAGTTTAGCGTCCAGAACCGAGCAGTTCTTC
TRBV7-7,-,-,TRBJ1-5,CASSLEGIGADSNQPQHF,TGTGCCAGCAGCTTAGAGGGTATAGGGGCCGATAGCAATCAGCCCCAGCATTTT
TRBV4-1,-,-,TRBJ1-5,CASSQVSAGEPQHF,TGCGCCAGCAGCCAAGTGTCAGCGGGTGAGCCCCAGCATTTT
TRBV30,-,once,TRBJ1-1,CAWRTQLLKAFF,TGTGCCTGGAGAACACAGCTCCTGAAAGCTTTCTTT
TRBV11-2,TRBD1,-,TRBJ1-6,CASSLQGQNNSPLHF,TGTGCCAGCAGCTTACAGGGACAGAATAATTCACCCCTCCACTTT
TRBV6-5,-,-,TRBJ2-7,CASSPFTEGAYEQYF,TGTGCCAGCAGCCCCTTCACAGAGGGAGCCTACGAGCAGTACTTC
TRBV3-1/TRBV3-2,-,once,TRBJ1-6,CASSLSAPTAPLHF,TGTGCCAGCAGCCTTTCCGCTCCAACGGCGCCCCTCCACTTT
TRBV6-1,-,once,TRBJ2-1,CASSESEQFF,TGTGCCAGCAGTGAAAGTGAGCAGTTCTTC